The next 25 T cell receptor beta chains were all read from a single sample in a study of human T cells and chemical hapten exposure. TCRdb reprocessed the 5' RACE reads via MiXCR and lists one record per CDR3 protein. The data show about 140,000 distinct CDR3 sequences, roughly 4.1% seen once. It was unfractionated whole blood from which total RNA was extracted. These receptors were obtained from a female donor in good health.

This clonotype was seen repeatedly, ten times or more. This sequence joins TRBV20-1 and TRBJ1-2, with unresolved D. Per germline, CDR1 DFQATT and CDR2 SNEGSKA (reference sequence). V lost 3 bases to trimming and J lost 2 bases, with 7 bases between them. The CDR3 is made up of 12 amino acids. The CDR3 nucleotides read TGCAGTGCTAGTGCAGGAAACTATGGCTACACCTTC. This translates into CSASAGNYGYTF.

This clonotype was recorded many times. The CDR3 DNA is TGTGCCAGCAGCTTGACACAGGCTTCTAGCACAGATACGCAGTATTTT. As protein: CASSLTQASSTDTQYF. The chain uses TRBV11-2 and TRBJ2-3, with TRBD1 as a possible D gene (5 bases). The germline V gene has CDR1 SGHAT and CDR2 FQNNGV. Trimming removed 3 bases from V and 0 bases from J, with 13 bases in between. This CDR3 is built from 16 residues.

This rearrangement joins TRBV7-9 to TRBJ1-3, with 7 bases aligning to TRBD1. The CDR3 totals 16 residues. The V segment lost 1 base and the J segment 0 bases; nucleotides outside the gene matches: 3. Germline CDR1 is SEHNR and CDR2 is FQNEAQ (reference sequence). CDR3 region: CASSLGRQGSGNTIYF. The CDR3 DNA follows: TGTGCCAGCAGCTTAGGGAGACAGGGCTCTGGAAACACCATATATTTT.

This clonotype was observed a handful of times. V and J are TRBV29-1 and TRBJ2-7; 10 nucleotides align to TRBD1. The CDR3 covers 14 residues. Germline V CDR1 and CDR2: SQVTM, ANQGSEA. V shed 1 base and J 5 bases; nucleotides not matched to a gene: 5. The CDR3 sequence: CSVEGGTGDDEQYF. Here the CDR3 DNA reads TGCAGCGTTGAAGGCGGGACAGGGGATGACGAGCAGTACTTC.

This clonotype was counted many times. This sequence joins TRBV7-6 and TRBJ2-3, with 11 bases fitting TRBD1. The CDR3 loop spans 16 amino acids. CDR1 and CDR2 from the germline V gene are SGHVS and FNYEAQ. Trimming cost V 4 bases and J 6 bases; bases outside gene matches: 9. As DNA, the CDR3 is TGTGCCAGCAGCTCCCCTACCGGGACAGGGGGGGATACGCAGTATTTT. Its protein is CASSSPTGTGGDTQYF.

This clonotype was detected many times. The gene calls are TRBV9 and TRBJ1-1; 7 bases match TRBD1. The trim removed 0 bases at V and 1 base at J, leaving 6 bases unmatched. Germline CDR1 is SGDLS and CDR2 is YYNGEE. The CDR3 loop spans 16 amino acids. The CDR3 bases are TGTGCCAGCAGCGTAGAGGGGGCGCCCCGGAACACTGAAGCTTTCTTT. Its protein is CASSVEGAPRNTEAFF. Full variable domain (rest looked up from reference TRBV9 and TRBJ1-1): DSGVTQTPKHLITATGQRVTLRCSPRSGDLSVYWYQQSLDQGLQFLIQYYNGEERAKGNILERFSAQQFPDLHSELNLSSLELGDSALYFCASSVEGAPRNTEAFFGQGTRLTVV.

V is TRBV6-1 and J is TRBJ2-2, with 8 nucleotides matching TRBD1. Germline CDR1 reads MNHNS; CDR2 reads SASEGT. After removal of 6 bases from V and 3 bases from J, the junction contained 3 bases not matched to a gene. The CDR3 contains 14 residues. The CDR3 is CASRQGAHTGELFF. CDR3 DNA: TGTGCCAGCAGGCAGGGGGCTCACACCGGGGAGCTGTTTTTT.

This clonotype was seen repeatedly, ten times or more. The chain recombines TRBV10-3 with TRBJ2-3; the D gene could be TRBD1 or TRBD2 (5 bases each). The CDR3 runs to 15 residues. The V end lost 0 bases, the J end lost 4 bases, and 11 bases lay between the germline ends. Germline V gives CDR1 ENHRY, CDR2 SYGVKD. CDR3 bases: TGTGCCATCAGTGAGTCGTCGGGGCATGCAGATACGCAGTATTTT. This encodes CAISESSGHADTQYF.

This clonotype was seen ten or more times. The chain is built from TRBV4-3 and TRBJ1-2; D is unresolved. Looked up from germline, CDR1 is LGHNA and CDR2 is YSLEER. V lost 0 bases and J lost 3, with 11 bases in between. CDR3 length equals 15 residues. Here the CDR3 reads CASSQETRTDYGYTF. DNA of the CDR3: TGCGCCAGCAGCCAAGAGACAAGAACGGACTATGGCTACACCTTC.

In this sample, this clonotype turned up many times. The CDR3 here is CASSLFRGGRNQPQHF. The CDR3 DNA reads as TGTGCCAGCAGTTTATTCCGCGGGGGTCGCAATCAGCCCCAGCATTTT. The genes are TRBV27 and TRBJ1-5, with TRBD1 as a possible D gene (5 bases). CDR1 is MNHEY and CDR2 is SMNVEV in the germline V gene (reference sequence). V was pared by 1 base and J by 2 bases, with 12 bases between. The CDR3 contains 16 residues.

This clonotype was counted many times. The genes are TRBV10-3 and TRBJ1-4; D not certain. CDR3 length: 13 residues. The V end lost 8 bases, the J end lost 4 bases, and 11 bases lay between the germline ends. The V gene's germline CDR1 is ENHRY and CDR2 SYGVKD. CDR3 loop: CAIGVGVNEKLFF. The CDR3 DNA sequence: TGTGCCATCGGGGTCGGGGTTAATGAAAAACTGTTTTTT.

As to this clonotype: A clone one base away is much larger, so this may be a read error. The rearrangement uses TRBV5-1 and TRBJ2-7; the D gene could be TRBD1 or TRBD2 (5 bases each). V shed 0 bases and J shed 5 bases, with 9 bases lying between them. The CDR3 covers 13 residues. Germline values: CDR1 SGHRS, CDR2 YFSETQ. CDR3 coding DNA: TGCGCCAGCAGCTTGGGACGGGACGACGAGCAGTACTTC. Translated: CASSLGRDDEQYF. The full variable domain, completed using reference TRBV5-1 and TRBJ2-7, is KAGVTQTPRYLIKTRGQQVTLSCSPISGHRSVSWYQQTPGQGLQFLFEYFSETQRNKGNFPGRFSGRQFSNSRSEMNVSTLELGDSALYLCASSLGRDDEQYFGPGTRLTVT.

This clonotype was seen repeatedly, ten times or more. This CDR3 is CATSERTGSKTGELFF. The CDR3 DNA reads TGTGCCACCAGTGAAAGGACAGGGAGTAAGACCGGGGAGCTGTTTTTT. The chain joins TRBV15 to TRBJ2-2, with 8 bases identical to TRBD1. Trimming cost V 6 bases and J 5 bases; bases outside gene matches: 11. The CDR3 sequence is 16 residues long. Germline V gives CDR1 LNHNV, CDR2 YYDKDF (reference sequence). The full variable domain, completed using reference TRBV15 and TRBJ2-2, is DAMVIQNPRYQVTQFGKPVTLSCSQTLNHNVMYWYQQKSSQAPKLLFHYYDKDFNNEADTPDNFQSRRPNTSFCFLDIRSPGLGDTAMYLCATSERTGSKTGELFFGEGSRLTVL.

This clonotype has more than one count but fewer than ten. The chain uses TRBV5-1 and TRBJ2-7, with TRBD1 matching 7 bases. J gave up 2 bases and V 4 bases, and 9 bases lay outside the gene matches. CDR1 is SGHRS and CDR2 is YFSETQ in the germline V gene. This CDR3 has 15 amino acids. CDR3: CASSLGARGTYEQYF. CDR3 sequence (DNA): TGCGCCAGCAGCCTGGGCGCCAGGGGGACCTACGAGCAGTACTTC.

This clonotype has ten or more counts. The gene calls are TRBV14 and TRBJ2-3; 7 bases align to TRBD1. The CDR3 extends over 17 amino acids. V trimming: 2 bases; J trimming: 2 bases; junction bases outside the gene matches: 10. The germline V gene encodes CDR1 SGHDN and CDR2 FVKESK. The CDR3 sequence is CASSQRSTGAVTDTQYF. In DNA form, the CDR3 reads TGTGCCAGCAGCCAACGATCAACAGGGGCAGTCACAGATACGCAGTATTTT.

Many counts were recorded for this clonotype. The V gene is TRBV5-1, the J gene TRBJ1-5; TRBD1 might be the D (6 bases). There are 14 residues in the CDR3. Deletions cut 2 bases from V and 4 bases from J, with 10 bases between. Germline V CDR1 and CDR2: SGHRS, YFSETQ. The CDR3 loop is CASSFEGGNQPQHF. DNA of the CDR3: TGCGCCAGCAGCTTCGAGGGGGGTAATCAGCCCCAGCATTTT.

This clonotype has at least ten counts. The V and J genes are TRBV2 and TRBJ2-3; TRBD2 matches 10 bases. The CDR3 is 16 residues long. Germline assignment: CDR1 SNHLY and CDR2 FYNNEI. Losses at the gene ends were 6 bases for V and 4 bases for J; bases not matched to a gene: 10. CDR3: CASSFRVAGGSDTQYF. CDR3 DNA: TGTGCCAGCAGCTTTCGGGTAGCGGGGGGCTCAGATACGCAGTATTTT.

With regard to this clonotype: A much larger clone lies a single base off, so this may be a read error. The V gene is TRBV12-2, the J gene TRBJ2-7; the table's D gene call, TRBD2, was not cross checked with the DNA. TRBV12-2 is deemed a pseudogene. The CDR3 contains 15 residues. The CDR3 region has the DNA TGTGCAAGTCGCTTATCTAGCGGGGGCCCCGACGAGCAGTACTTC. Translated, it gives CASRLSSGGPDEQYF.

At least ten counts were recorded for this clonotype. V gene TRBV7-2 combines with J gene TRBJ2-7; TRBD2 matches 11 bases. V lost 5 bases to trimming and J lost 2 bases; unmatched junction nucleotides: 5. This CDR3 region has 15 residues. Per germline, CDR1 SGHTA and CDR2 FQGNSA. The CDR3 loop reads CASSPTSGVTYEQYF. The DNA for the CDR3 is TGTGCCAGCAGCCCGACTAGCGGGGTTACCTACGAGCAGTACTTC. Based on the CDR3 plus reference TRBV7-2 and TRBJ2-7, the full variable domain is GAGVSQSPSNKVTEKGKDVELRCDPISGHTALYWYRQSLGQGLEFLIYFQGNSAPDKSGLPSDRFSAERTGGSVSTLTIQRTQQEDSAVYLCASSPTSGVTYEQYFGPGTRLTVT.

This clonotype showed up many times. This chain uses TRBV12-5 with TRBJ1-1; 7 bases match TRBD1. V lost 7 bases, J lost 4 bases, and 9 bases stayed unmatched. Germline CDR1 and CDR2: LGHNT and FRNRAP. The CDR3 extends over 14 amino acids. The CDR3: CASALNRGSTEAFF. The CDR3 DNA is TGTGCTAGTGCCCTAAACAGGGGAAGCACTGAAGCTTTCTTT.

This clonotype was counted at least ten times. The chain links TRBV12-3 or TRBV12-4 to TRBJ2-1, with a weak D call TRBD1 (6 bases). CDR3 size: 14 residues. Deletions cut 7 bases from V and 7 bases from J, with 17 bases between. CDR3 in DNA: TGTGCCAGCATAAGTCAGGGGATGAGAAATGAGCAGTTCTTC. It is translated as CASISQGMRNEQFF.

Many counts were recorded for this clonotype. CDR3 in amino acids: CASSQPKFEQNTQYF. In DNA, the CDR3 is TGTGCCAGCAGCCAGCCTAAATTCGAACAGAATACGCAGTATTTT. V is TRBV28 and J is TRBJ2-3; unclear D gene. Per the germline V gene, CDR1 is MDHEN and CDR2 is SYDVKM. The CDR3 contains 15 residues. With 6 bases removed from V and 7 bases from J, the gap between germline ends came to 20 bases.

The rearrangement links TRBV7-3 to TRBJ2-1; 9 positions agree with TRBD1. V shed 2 bases, J shed 3 bases, and the junction held 2 bases outside the gene matches. The CDR3 spans 15 residues. From germline, CDR1 is SGHTA and CDR2 FQGTGA. CDR3 nucleotide sequence: TGTGCCAGCAGCTTAGGGGACAGGGTCTACAATGAGCAGTTCTTC. Translation gives CASSLGDRVYNEQFF.

At least ten counts were recorded for this clonotype. The rearrangement joins TRBV4-1 to TRBJ1-2, with a tentative D call TRBD1 (6 bases). The length of the CDR3 is 15 residues. V lost 4 bases and J 4 bases, leaving 16 bases between the germline ends. Germline V gene lookup returns CDR1 MGHRA and CDR2 YSYEKL. The CDR3 DNA reads TGCGCCAGCAGCCCAACAGGGTTAGGGGGCTATGGCTACACCTTC. Residues: CASSPTGLGGYGYTF.

In this sample, this clonotype turned up many times. The chain recombines TRBV7-9 with TRBJ1-1; no clear D gene. V was shortened by 1 base and J by 0 bases, with 9 bases between the two germline ends. Germline lookup yields CDR1 SEHNR and CDR2 FQNEAQ (reference sequence). The length of the CDR3 is 15 residues. The DNA for the CDR3 is TGTGCCAGCAGCTTAGGTGTCGGGGTGAACACTGAAGCTTTCTTT. Amino acid sequence: CASSLGVGVNTEAFF.